This T cell receptor (beta chain) originates from a study of blood T cell repertoires in COVID-19. Study at large: Sample material is recorded as cDNA or gDNA derived from T cells, B-cell-depleted T cells, or PBMCs.

Ages ranged from about 18 to 89 years, with residence in approximately 25 US areas. Assignments of participants to cohorts depended upon their own reported clinical history. Trimming took off 3 bases at V and 5 bases at J, with 7 bases between the two ends. Looked up from germline, CDR1 is ENHRY and CDR2 is SYGVKD. The CDR3 extends over 12 amino acids. The assay was immunoSEQ multiplex PCR, and TCRdb's table has in-frame clones only and misses some. The sample lists over 110,000 clones; 87% were seen once. The chain has TRBV10-3 and TRBJ2-5, with D perhaps matching TRBD1 (5 bases). The clonotype originates from a man aged 55-75 years who had recovered from COVID-19. Source material: PBMCs or T cells enriched from blood (not recorded which). Written as DNA, the CDR3 is TGTGCCATCAGTGACAGGGTGGAGACCCAGTACTTC. Translating it yields CAISDRVETQYF.